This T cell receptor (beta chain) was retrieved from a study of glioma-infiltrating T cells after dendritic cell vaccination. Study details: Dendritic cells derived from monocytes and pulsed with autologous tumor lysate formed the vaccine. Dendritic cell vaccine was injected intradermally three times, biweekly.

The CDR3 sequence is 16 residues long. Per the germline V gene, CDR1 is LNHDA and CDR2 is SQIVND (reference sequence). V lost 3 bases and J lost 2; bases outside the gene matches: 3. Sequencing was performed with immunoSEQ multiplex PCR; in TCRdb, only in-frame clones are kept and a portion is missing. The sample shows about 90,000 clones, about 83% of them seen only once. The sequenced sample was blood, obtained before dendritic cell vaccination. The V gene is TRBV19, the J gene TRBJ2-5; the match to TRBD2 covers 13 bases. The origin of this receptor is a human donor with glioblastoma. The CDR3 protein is CASSIGTSGVQETQYF. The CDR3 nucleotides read TGTGCCAGTAGTATCGGGACTAGCGGGGTTCAAGAGACCCAGTACTTC.